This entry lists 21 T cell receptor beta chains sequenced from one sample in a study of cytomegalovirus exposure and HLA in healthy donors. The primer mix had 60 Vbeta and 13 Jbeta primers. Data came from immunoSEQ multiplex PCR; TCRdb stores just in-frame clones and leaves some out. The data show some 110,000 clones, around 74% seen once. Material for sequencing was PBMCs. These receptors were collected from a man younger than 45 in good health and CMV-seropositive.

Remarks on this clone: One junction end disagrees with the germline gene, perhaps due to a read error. CDR3 in amino acids: CASCEAVGDQPQHF. DNA of the CDR3: TGTGCCAGCTGTGAGGCCGTCGGGGATCAGCCCCAGCATTTT. The chain couples TRBV2 to TRBJ1-5; D is undetermined. The CDR3 sequence is 14 residues long. The germline V gene encodes CDR1 SNHLY and CDR2 FYNNEI. Together with reference TRBV2 and TRBJ1-5, the CDR3 gives the full variable domain: EPEVTQTPSHQVTQMGQEVILRCVPISNHLYFYWYRQILGQKVEFLVSFYNNEISEKSEIFDDQFSVERPDGSNFTLKIRSTKLEDSAMYFCASCEAVGDQPQHFGDGTRLSIL.

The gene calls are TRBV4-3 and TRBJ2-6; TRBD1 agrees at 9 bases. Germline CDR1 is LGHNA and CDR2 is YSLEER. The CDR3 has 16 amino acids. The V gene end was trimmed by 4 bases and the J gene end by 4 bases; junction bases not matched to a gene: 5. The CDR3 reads CASSRDRGAGANVLTF. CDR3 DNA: TGCGCCAGCAGCCGAGACAGGGGGGCGGGGGCCAACGTCCTGACTTTC.

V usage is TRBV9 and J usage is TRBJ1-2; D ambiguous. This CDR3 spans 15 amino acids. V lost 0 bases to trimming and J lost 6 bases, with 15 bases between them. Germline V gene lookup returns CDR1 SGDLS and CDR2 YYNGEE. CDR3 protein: CASSVGPGKENGYTF. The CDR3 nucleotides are TGTGCCAGCAGCGTAGGGCCCGGGAAAGAGAATGGCTACACCTTC.

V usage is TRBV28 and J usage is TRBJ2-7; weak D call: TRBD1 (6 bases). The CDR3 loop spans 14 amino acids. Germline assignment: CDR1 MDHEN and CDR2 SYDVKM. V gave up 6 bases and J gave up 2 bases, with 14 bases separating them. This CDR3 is CASRETGSAYEQYF. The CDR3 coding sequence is TGTGCCAGCAGGGAGACAGGTTCTGCCTACGAGCAGTACTTC.

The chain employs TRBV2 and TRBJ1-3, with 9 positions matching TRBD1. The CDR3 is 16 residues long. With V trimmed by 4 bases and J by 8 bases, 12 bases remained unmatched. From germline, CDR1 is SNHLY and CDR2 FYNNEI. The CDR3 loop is CASSGVRDRVSDTIYF. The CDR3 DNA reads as TGTGCCAGCAGTGGAGTAAGGGACAGGGTTTCAGACACCATATATTTT.

DNA of the CDR3: TGTGCCAGCAGGCGGGACCGGGACACTGAAGCTTTCTTT. This encodes CASRRDRDTEAFF. The chain employs TRBV2 and TRBJ1-1; D might be TRBD1 (5 bases). The CDR3 is 13 amino acids. Trimming pared 6 bases from V and 3 bases from J, leaving 11 bases between. Germline values: CDR1 SNHLY, CDR2 FYNNEI.

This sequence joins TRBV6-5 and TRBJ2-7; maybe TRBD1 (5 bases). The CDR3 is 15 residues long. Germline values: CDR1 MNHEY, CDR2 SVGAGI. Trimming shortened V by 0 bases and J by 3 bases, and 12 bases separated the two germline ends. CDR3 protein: CASSYSAGSLYEQYF. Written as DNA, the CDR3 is TGTGCCAGCAGTTACTCGGCAGGGTCTCTCTACGAGCAGTACTTC.

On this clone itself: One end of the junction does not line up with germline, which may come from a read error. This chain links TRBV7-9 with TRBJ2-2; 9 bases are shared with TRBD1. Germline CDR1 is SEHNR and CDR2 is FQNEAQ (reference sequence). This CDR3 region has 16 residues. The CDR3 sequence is CSSSEGQGESTGELFF. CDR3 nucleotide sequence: TGTTCCAGCAGCGAGGGACAGGGTGAGAGCACCGGGGAGCTGTTTTTT.

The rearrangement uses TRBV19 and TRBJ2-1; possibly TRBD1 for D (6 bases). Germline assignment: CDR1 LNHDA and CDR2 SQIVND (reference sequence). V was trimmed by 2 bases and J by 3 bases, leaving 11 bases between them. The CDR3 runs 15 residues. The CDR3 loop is CASSIRGSNYNEQFF. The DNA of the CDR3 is TGTGCCAGTAGTATAAGGGGGTCCAACTACAATGAGCAGTTCTTC.

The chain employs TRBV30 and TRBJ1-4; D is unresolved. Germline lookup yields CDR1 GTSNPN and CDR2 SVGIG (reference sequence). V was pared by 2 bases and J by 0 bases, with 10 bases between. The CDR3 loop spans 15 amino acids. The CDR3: CAWSPPSATNEKLFF. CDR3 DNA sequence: TGTGCCTGGAGTCCTCCCAGTGCAACTAATGAAAAACTGTTTTTT.

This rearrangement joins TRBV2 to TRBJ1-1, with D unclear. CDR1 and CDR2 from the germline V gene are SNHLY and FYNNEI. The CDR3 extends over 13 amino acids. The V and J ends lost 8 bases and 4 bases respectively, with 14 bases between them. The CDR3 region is CASGERGSTEAFF. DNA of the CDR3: TGTGCCAGCGGCGAACGGGGTAGCACTGAAGCTTTCTTT.

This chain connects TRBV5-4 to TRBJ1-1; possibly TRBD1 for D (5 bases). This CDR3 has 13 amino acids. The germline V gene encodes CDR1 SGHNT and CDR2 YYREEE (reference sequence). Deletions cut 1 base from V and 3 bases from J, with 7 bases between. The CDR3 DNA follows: TGTGCCAGCAGCTTGTCGGGGGACACTGAAGCTTTCTTT. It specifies CASSLSGDTEAFF.

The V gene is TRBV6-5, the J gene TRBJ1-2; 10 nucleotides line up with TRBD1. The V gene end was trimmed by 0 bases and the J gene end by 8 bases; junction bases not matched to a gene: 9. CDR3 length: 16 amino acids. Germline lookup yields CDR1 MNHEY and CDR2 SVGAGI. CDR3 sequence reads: CASSYSPDRGFYGYTF. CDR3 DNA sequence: TGTGCCAGCAGTTACTCGCCGGACAGGGGGTTTTACGGCTACACCTTC.

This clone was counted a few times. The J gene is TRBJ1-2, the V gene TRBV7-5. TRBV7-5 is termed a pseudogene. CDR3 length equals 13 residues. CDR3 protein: CASNEAYSYGYTF. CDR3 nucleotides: TGTGCCAGCAACGAGGCTTATTCCTATGGCTACACCTTC.

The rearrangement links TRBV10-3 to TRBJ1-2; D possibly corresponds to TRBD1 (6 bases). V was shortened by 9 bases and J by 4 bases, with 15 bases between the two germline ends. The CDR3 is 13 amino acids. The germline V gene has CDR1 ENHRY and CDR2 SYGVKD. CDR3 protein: CAITGTRGYGYTF. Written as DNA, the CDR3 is TGTGCCATTACCGGGACCAGGGGCTATGGCTACACCTTC.

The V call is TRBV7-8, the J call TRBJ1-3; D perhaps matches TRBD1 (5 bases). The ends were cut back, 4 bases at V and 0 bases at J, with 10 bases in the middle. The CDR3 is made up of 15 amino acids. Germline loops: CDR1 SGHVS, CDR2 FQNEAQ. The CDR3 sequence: CASSSLTDSGNTIYF. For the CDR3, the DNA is TGTGCCAGCAGCTCTTTGACAGACTCTGGAAACACCATATATTTT.

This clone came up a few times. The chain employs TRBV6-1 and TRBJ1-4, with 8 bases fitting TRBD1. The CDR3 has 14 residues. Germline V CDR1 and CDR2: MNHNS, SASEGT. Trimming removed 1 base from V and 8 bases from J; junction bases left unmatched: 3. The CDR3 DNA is TGTGCCAGCAGTGAAGGGACAGGGTGGGAAAAACTGTTTTTT. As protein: CASSEGTGWEKLFF.

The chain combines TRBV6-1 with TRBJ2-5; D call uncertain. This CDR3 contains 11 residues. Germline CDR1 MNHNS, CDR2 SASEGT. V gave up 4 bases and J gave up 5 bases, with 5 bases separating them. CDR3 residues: CASSVTETQYF. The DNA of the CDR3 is TGTGCCAGCAGTGTTACTGAGACCCAGTACTTC.

The CDR3 sequence is CASSYSGTVLYEQYF. The DNA for the CDR3 is TGTGCCAGCAGTTACTCCGGGACAGTCCTCTACGAGCAGTACTTC. The genes are TRBV6-5 and TRBJ2-7; 7 nucleotides match TRBD1. This CDR3 is built from 15 residues. Trimming removed 0 bases from V and 3 bases from J; junction bases left unmatched: 5. Germline values: CDR1 MNHEY, CDR2 SVGAGI.

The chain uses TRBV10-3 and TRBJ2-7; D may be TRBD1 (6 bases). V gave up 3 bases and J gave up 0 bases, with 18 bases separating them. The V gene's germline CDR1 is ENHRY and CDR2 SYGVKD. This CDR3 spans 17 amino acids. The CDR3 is CAISEGQGLSSSYEQYF. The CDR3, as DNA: TGTGCCATCAGTGAAGGGCAGGGGCTATCCAGCTCCTACGAGCAGTACTTC.

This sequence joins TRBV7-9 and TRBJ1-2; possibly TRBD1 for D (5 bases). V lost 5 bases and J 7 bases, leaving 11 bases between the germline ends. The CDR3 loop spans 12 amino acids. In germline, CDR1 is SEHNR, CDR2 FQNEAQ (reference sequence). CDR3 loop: CASSTPGGGYTF. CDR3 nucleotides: TGTGCCAGCAGCACCCCGGGGGGTGGCTACACCTTC.